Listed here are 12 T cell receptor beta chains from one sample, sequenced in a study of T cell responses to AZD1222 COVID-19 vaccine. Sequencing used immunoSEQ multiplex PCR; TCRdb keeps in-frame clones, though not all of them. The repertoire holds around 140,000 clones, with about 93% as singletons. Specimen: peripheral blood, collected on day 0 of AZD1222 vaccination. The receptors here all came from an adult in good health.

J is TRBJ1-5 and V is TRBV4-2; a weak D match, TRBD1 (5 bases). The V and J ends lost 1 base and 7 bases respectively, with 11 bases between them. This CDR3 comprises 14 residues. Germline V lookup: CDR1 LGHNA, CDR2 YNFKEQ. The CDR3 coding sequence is TGTGCCAGCAGCCAAGGCAGGGAGGGCCAGCCCCAGCATTTT. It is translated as CASSQGREGQPQHF.

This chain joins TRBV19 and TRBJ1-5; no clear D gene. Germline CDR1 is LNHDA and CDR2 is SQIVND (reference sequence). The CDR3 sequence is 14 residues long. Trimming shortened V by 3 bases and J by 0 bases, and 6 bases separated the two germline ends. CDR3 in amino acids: CASSMANSNQPQHF. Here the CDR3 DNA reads TGTGCCAGTAGTATGGCGAATAGCAATCAGCCCCAGCATTTT.

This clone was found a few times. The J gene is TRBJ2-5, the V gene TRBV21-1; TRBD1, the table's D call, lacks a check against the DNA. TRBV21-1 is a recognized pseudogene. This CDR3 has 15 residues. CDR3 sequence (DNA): TGTGCCAGCAGCAAAGGGGCCCGCACCCAAGAGACCCAGTACTTC. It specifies CASSKGARTQETQYF.

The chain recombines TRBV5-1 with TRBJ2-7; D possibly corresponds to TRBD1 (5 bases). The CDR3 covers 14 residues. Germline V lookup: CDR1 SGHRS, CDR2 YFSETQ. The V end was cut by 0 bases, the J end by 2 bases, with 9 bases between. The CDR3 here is CASSLGTNTYEQYF. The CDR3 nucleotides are TGCGCCAGCAGCTTGGGGACAAACACCTACGAGCAGTACTTC.

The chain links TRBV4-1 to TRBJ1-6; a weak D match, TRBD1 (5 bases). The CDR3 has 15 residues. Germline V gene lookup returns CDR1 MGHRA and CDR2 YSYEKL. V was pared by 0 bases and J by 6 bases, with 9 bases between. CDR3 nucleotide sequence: TGCGCCAGCAGCCAAGACCGGGACCTTAATTCACCCCTCCACTTT. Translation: CASSQDRDLNSPLHF.

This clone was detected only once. Here the CDR3 DNA reads TGCGCCAGCAGCCAGGGACAGGGGGATGAAAAACTGTTTTTT. Protein product: CASSQGQGDEKLFF. The V gene is TRBV4-3, the J gene TRBJ1-4, with 11 bases matching TRBD1. Germline assignment: CDR1 LGHNA and CDR2 YSLEER. This CDR3 comprises 14 residues. After removal of 3 bases from V and 6 bases from J, the junction contained 0 bases not matched to a gene.

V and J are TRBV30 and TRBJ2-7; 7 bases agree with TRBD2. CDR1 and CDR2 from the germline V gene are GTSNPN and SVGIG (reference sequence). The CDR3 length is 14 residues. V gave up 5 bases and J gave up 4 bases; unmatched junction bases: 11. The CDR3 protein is CAWEVYGTKYEQYF. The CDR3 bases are TGTGCCTGGGAGGTTTACGGGACTAAATACGAGCAGTACTTC.

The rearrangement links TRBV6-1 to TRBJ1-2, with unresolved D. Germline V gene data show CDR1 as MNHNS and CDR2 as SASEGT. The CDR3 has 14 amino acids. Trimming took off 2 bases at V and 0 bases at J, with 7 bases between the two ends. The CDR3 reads CASSEYGANYGYTF. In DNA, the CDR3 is TGTGCCAGCAGTGAATACGGGGCTAACTATGGCTACACCTTC.

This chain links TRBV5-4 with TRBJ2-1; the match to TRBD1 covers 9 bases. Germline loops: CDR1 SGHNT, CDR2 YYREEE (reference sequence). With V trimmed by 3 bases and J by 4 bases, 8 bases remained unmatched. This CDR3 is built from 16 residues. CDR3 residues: CASSSGTGYAYNEQFF. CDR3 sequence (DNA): TGTGCCAGCAGCTCTGGGACAGGGTACGCTTACAATGAGCAGTTCTTC.

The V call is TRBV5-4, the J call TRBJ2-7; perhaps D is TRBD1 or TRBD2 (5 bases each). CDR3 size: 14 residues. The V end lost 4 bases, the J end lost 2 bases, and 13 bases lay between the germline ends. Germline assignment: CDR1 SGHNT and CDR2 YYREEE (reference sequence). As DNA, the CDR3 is TGTGCCAGCAGCGCGCCGGGACCCGCCTACGAGCAGTACTTC. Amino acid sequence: CASSAPGPAYEQYF.

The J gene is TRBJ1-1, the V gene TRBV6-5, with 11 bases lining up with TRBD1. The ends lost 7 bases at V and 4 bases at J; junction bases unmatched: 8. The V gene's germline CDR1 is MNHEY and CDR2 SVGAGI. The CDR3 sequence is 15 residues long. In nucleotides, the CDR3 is TGTGCCAGCATCCGGGACAGGGGGTTTCGCACTGAAGCTTTCTTT. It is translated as CASIRDRGFRTEAFF.

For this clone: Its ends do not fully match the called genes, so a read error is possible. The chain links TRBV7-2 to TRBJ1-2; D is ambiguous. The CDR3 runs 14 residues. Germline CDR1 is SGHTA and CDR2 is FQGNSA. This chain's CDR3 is CAGSSVSVNYGYTF. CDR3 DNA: TGTGCCGGCAGCTCTGTTAGCGTTAACTATGGCTACACCTTC.